The next 2 T cell receptor beta chains were all read from a single sample in a study of shared clonotypes between healthy human individuals. The repertoire was sequenced with immunoSEQ multiplex PCR; TCRdb's copy has only in-frame clones and lacks some. Here the sample spans about 2.4 million clones, more than 85% being singletons. Sequences were obtained from naive CD4+ T cells from PBMCs. Subset given: CD45RA+ positively selected. The receptors come from a young man in good health. Some clones in this sample may be carry-over from other donors' samples.

The J gene is TRBJ2-7, the V gene TRBV11-2; TRBD1 agrees at 7 bases. Germline CDR1 is SGHAT and CDR2 is FQNNGV. The CDR3 is 15 residues long. V shed 4 bases and J 5 bases; nucleotides not matched to a gene: 11. The DNA for the CDR3 is TGTGCCAGCAGCTCCGACATCAACAGGGGAAACGAGCAGTACTTC. As protein: CASSSDINRGNEQYF.

The chain recombines TRBV5-6 with TRBJ2-7; possible D gene TRBD1, 6 bases. The V gene lost 4 bases and the J gene lost 0 bases, with 11 bases spanning the gap. This CDR3 contains 14 residues. Germline CDR1 and CDR2: SGHDT and YYEEEE. CDR3 nucleotides: TGTGCCAGCAGCCGGAGGACAGCCTCCTACGAGCAGTACTTC. Protein sequence: CASSRRTASYEQYF.